The present T cell receptor (beta chain) was sequenced within a study of shared clonotypes between healthy human individuals. Study overall: Donors consisted of two women and a few men between 18 and 49.

The run depth of the assay was deep. Profiling relied on immunoSEQ multiplex PCR, and the TCRdb table lists in-frame clones only, not all of them. The table has 550,000 to 750,000 clones, just under 97% seen once. The CDR3 sequence is 13 residues long. V was clipped by 3 bases and J by 12 bases, with 15 bases between them. Looked up from germline, CDR1 is MNHEY and CDR2 is SMNVEV (reference sequence). Terminally differentiated effector memory CD45RA+ cells were excluded by CCR7 positive selection of CD45RO-negative cells. The gene calls are TRBV27 and TRBJ2-1, with D perhaps TRBD2 (6 bases). The receptor's source is a woman aged 25-40 years in good health. The sample taken for sequencing was naive CD8+ T cells sorted from blood. CDR3 amino acids: CASSFAPRGGQFF. The CDR3, as DNA: TGTGCCAGCAGTTTCGCCCCTCGGGGAGGGCAGTTCTTC.